This record covers a single TCR beta chain. The data were produced by immunoSEQ multiplex PCR, yet TCRdb's version contains in-frame clones alone and is incomplete. This table has 100,000 to 150,000 clones, about four fifths appearing once. The data belong to a study of blood T cell repertoires in COVID-19. Study information: Sites across the United States, Italy and Spain contributed samples from acute and convalescent COVID-19. T cells, B-cell-depleted T cells, or PBMCs supplied cDNA or gDNA.

The V end was cut by 1 base, the J end by 5 bases, with 23 bases between. The CDR3 extends over 18 amino acids. Per the germline V gene, CDR1 is MGHRA and CDR2 is YSYEKL. Those enrolled in Seattle joined during active infection and were followed longitudinally afterward. This sequence joins TRBV4-1 and TRBJ1-2, with no clear D. The sample consisted of peripheral blood. The receptor was isolated from a man aged 25 to 45 with COVID-19, enrolled during active disease. CDR3 residues: CASSQVGIATRKNYGYTF. DNA for the CDR3: TGCGCCAGCAGCCAAGTTGGGATAGCGACAAGAAAAAATTATGGCTACACCTTC.